This TCR beta chain appears in the sequencing data of a study of blood T cells in healthy people across ages. The overall study: Capture via template switching afforded approximately one barcoded beta molecule per two T cells. Study observations and caveats: The diversity estimates, figures obtained from one million T cells, were considered underestimates.

A word on this clonotype: The antigen is unknown. This is likely a read error, given that the CDR3 carries no conserved phenylalanine or tryptophan at its end.

A second PCR, run for about 6 to 11 cycles, used a sample-barcoded 5' primer plus a J-beta primer mix. TCRdb reanalysed the 5' RACE reads using MiXCR and keeps one entry per CDR3 protein. The table includes over 700,000 distinct CDR3 sequences, 25% detected once. Trimming pared 4 bases from V and 9 bases from J, leaving 13 bases between. Germline values: CDR1 MDHEN, CDR2 SYDVKM. The CDR3 runs 13 residues. These sequences were also reported in another study, on T cells of mothers and their children. That study adds: A few healthy Caucasian mothers gave samples, and so did their six children. Each 15 ul cDNA reaction used approximately 1.5 ug RNA; all RNA was used.

The chain carries TRBV28 and TRBJ1-5; D is ambiguous. This receptor was obtained from a boy aged 5-17 years in good health. Sequenced input: blood. Here the CDR3 DNA reads TGTGCCAGCAGTTACGACCCAGGAGGGCCCCAGCATTCT. Its protein product is CASSYDPGGPQHS.